This TCR beta chain was identified during a study of Graves' ophthalmopathy and Graves' hyperthyroidism. Study-wide background: Prior to any treatment, peripheral blood was collected at the time of initial diagnosis.

Germline V lookup: CDR1 SGHTA, CDR2 FQGNSA. V lost 4 bases and J 7 bases, leaving 8 bases between the germline ends. The CDR3 has 13 residues. From RNA, the CDR3 regions of TCR beta chains were amplified and sequenced. The first-round RT-PCR employed HTBI primers together with the Qiagen OneStep RT-PCR kit. A multiplex PCR was then performed as the second round. In TCRdb, the multiplex PCR reads were re-called with MiXCR into one record per CDR3 protein. Among under 350,000 distinct CDR3 sequences listed, 15% to 20% were seen once. This clonotype occurred many times. Ophthalmopathy in the donors was of moderate-to-severe activity, with CAS ≥3, NOSPECS ≥4 and duration under 3 months. Pregnant or lactating patients and those with other autoimmune diseases or uncontrolled infections were excluded. 8.5 to 10 ml of fresh blood yielded the PBMCs by density gradient.

The chain links TRBV7-2 to TRBJ1-6, with D unclear. The sample was peripheral blood. The sequence was collected from an adult man with Graves' ophthalmopathy. CDR3 in amino acids: CASSSVANSPLHF. CDR3 DNA sequence: TGTGCCAGCAGCTCGGTGGCGAATTCACCCCTCCACTTT.